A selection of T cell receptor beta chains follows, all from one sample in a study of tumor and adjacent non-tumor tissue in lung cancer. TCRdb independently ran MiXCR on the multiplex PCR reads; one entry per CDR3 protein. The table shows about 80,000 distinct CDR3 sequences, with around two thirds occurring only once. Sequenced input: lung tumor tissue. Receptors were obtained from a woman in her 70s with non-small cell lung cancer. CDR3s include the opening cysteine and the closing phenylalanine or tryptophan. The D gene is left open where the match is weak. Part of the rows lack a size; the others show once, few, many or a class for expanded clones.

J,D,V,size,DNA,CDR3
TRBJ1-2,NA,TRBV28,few,TGTGCCAGCAGGGCAATGGACTGTGGCTACACCTTC,CASRAMDCGYTF
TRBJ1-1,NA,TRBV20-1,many,TGCAGTGCTAGAGGCGACGGACTGAACACTGAAGCTTTCTTT,CSARGDGLNTEAFF
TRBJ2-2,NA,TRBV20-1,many,TGCAGTGCTGGACCGGACACCGGGGAGCTGTTTTTT,CSAGPDTGELFF
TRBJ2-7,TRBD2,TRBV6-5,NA,TGTGCCAGCAGTTACGCCTGGGCTAGCGGAAGTAGCGAGCAGTACTTC,CASSYAWASGSSEQYF
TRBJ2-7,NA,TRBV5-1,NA,TGCTCCAGCAGCTCCCTCCCTCGTTCTAACGAGCAATACTTC,CSSSSLPRSNEQYF
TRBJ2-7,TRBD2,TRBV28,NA,TGTGCCAGCAGCCCTGCGGAACTAGCGGGGGTCTACGAGCAGTACTTC,CASSPAELAGVYEQYF
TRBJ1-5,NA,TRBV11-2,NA,TGTGTCAGCAACCTTCAGGACAGTTGGAATCAGCCCCAGCATTTT,CVSNLQDSWNQPQHF
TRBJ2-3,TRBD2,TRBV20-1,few,TGCAATGCTAGAGATGTCGAACTAGCGGGAGCCGTAGATACGCAGTATTTT,CNARDVELAGAVDTQYF
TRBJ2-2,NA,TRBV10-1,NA,TGCGCCAGCAGTGACGGGGGGTTGGCCAGGGGGCTGTTTTTT,CASSDGGLARGLFF
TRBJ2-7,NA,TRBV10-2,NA,TGCGCCAGCAGCTTGTCCTTAGCGTGGTCTGGCGAGCAGTACTTC,CASSLSLAWSGEQYF
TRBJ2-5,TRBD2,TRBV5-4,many,TGTGCCAGCAGCTTGCGAGCGGGAGCCCAAGAGACCCAGTACTTC,CASSLRAGAQETQYF
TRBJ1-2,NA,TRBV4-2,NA,TGTGCCAGCAGCCCTGGAGACGAGGGTTCCTATGGCTACACCTTC,CASSPGDEGSYGYTF
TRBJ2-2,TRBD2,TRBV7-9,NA,TGTGCCAGCAGACTGACTAGCGTTGGTGGGGAGCTGTTTTTT,CASRLTSVGGELFF
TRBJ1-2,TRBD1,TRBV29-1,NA,TGCAGCACAACGCCTACAGGGGACGGCTATGTGTACACCTTC,CSTTPTGDGYVYTF
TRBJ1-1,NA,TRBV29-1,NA,TGCAGCGTTGACGGACTCCTTTTCACTGAAGCTATCTTT,CSVDGLLFTEAIF
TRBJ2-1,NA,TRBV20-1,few,TGCAGTGCTAGAGGGTCACAGGCCTACAATGAGCAGTCCTTC,CSARGSQAYNEQSF
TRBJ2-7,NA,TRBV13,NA,TGTGCCATCAGTATGTCTACCTACGAGCAGTACTTC,CAISMSTYEQYF
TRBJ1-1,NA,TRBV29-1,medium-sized,TGCAGCGGACGGACAGAGCTGAACACTGAAGCTTTCTTT,CSGRTELNTEAFF
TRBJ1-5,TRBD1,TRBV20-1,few,TGCAGAGCTAGAGATGACAGGGGAGGGCGTAGCAATCAGCCCCAGCATTTT,CRARDDRGGRSNQPQHF
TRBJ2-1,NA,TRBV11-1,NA,TGTGCCAGCAGCTTGATACTTGTCTCCTACAATGAGCAGTTCTTC,CASSLILVSYNEQFF
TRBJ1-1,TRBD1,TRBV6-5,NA,TGTGTCAGCAGGCAGAAGGGGGCGCTGAACACTGAAGCTTTCTTT,CVSRQKGALNTEAFF
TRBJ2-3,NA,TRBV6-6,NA,TGTGCCAGCAGAAAAAGGCAGGCTAGTACAGATACGCAGTATTTT,CASRKRQASTDTQYF
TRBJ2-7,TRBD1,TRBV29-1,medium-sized,TGCAGCGTCCGGGACAGGGACTCCTACGAGCAGTACTTC,CSVRDRDSYEQYF
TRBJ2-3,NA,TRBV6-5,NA,TGTGCCAGCAGTTGGGGGTCCTCAGATACGAAGTATTTT,CASSWGSSDTKYF
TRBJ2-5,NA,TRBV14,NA,TGTGCCAGCAGCCAAGGGTACGCCTGGGGGTACGAAGAGACCCAATACTTC,CASSQGYAWGYEETQYF
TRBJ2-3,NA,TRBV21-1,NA,TGTGCCAGCAGCAAACGGATGGGACATGACACAGATACGCAGTATTTT,CASSKRMGHDTDTQYF
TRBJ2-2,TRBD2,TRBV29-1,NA,TGCAGCGTAGGACTAGCGGGAAGCTATACCGGGGAGCTGTTTTTT,CSVGLAGSYTGELFF